This T cell receptor beta chain was sequenced for a study of shared clonotypes between healthy human individuals. Study information: Per donor, three plates held CD4 naive cells, three held CD4 memory, two held CD8 naive and one held CD8 memory.

As regards this clone: What it binds is not known.

The study's findings and limits: The donor pool, a small one, limited the genetic and exposure-history diversity represented.

TCRdb's copy holds only in-frame clones and misses some; the assay was immunoSEQ multiplex PCR. This table holds around 2,100,000 clones, approximately 94% found once. The naive CD8 subset, CD45RO-negative cells positively selected for CCR7, excluded terminally differentiated effector memory CD45RA+ cells. With 1 base clipped from V and 0 bases from J, the junction kept 14 bases outside the gene matches. This CDR3 contains 20 residues. CDR1 and CDR2 (germline): MGHRA, YSYEKL. The sample was naive CD8+ T cells sorted from blood. This receptor was taken from a man in his late teens or twenties in good health. The V gene is TRBV4-1, the J gene TRBJ1-1; 10 positions agree with TRBD1. For the CDR3, the DNA is TGCGCCAGCAGCCAAGTCCCCTCTACGACAGGGGGCTTGGTGAACACTGAAGCTTTCTTT. It specifies CASSQVPSTTGGLVNTEAFF.